The 10 T cell receptor beta chains presented below share a single source sample, sequenced in a study of graft-versus-host responses after intestinal transplantation. The table came from immunoSEQ multiplex PCR; TCRdb's copy has only in-frame clones and leaves some out. The sample holds tens of thousands of clones; about 90% are singletons and the top ten take about 4%. These receptors lack a known antigen. Material: unstimulated CD8+ T cells sorted from spleen or lymph node cells, obtained before transplant. Source of these receptors: a human donor who was the organ donor for an intestinal transplant.

V is TRBV6-1 and J is TRBJ2-2; D is unresolved. Germline-derived CDR1 and CDR2 are MNHNS and SASEGT. Between the trimmed V and J ends, which lost 8 bases and 1 base, there was a span of 8 bases. This CDR3 contains 13 residues. CDR3 sequence: CASHTENTGELFF. CDR3 bases: TGTGCCAGCCACACAGAGAACACCGGGGAGCTGTTTTTT.

The chain carries TRBV6-1 and TRBJ2-7; TRBD1 matches at 8 bases. The V gene's germline CDR1 is MNHNS and CDR2 SASEGT. V was clipped by 4 bases and J by 7 bases; unmatched bases: 6. CDR3 length: 13 residues. The DNA of the CDR3 is TGTGCCAGCAGTGGGCAGACAGGGGATGAGCAGTACGTC. Its protein product is CASSGQTGDEQYV.

This clone was observed a single time. The chain couples TRBV29-1 to TRBJ2-1; TRBD2 aligns across 12 bases. The ends lost 6 bases at V and 0 bases at J; junction bases unmatched: 12. The CDR3 is 18 amino acids. The germline V gene has CDR1 SQVTM and CDR2 ANQGSEA. The CDR3: CSVLGLAGLQSSYNEQFF. The CDR3 bases are TGCAGCGTCCTGGGACTAGCGGGCCTTCAAAGCTCCTACAATGAGCAGTTCTTC.

In DNA, the CDR3 is TGTGCCAGCATACAGGTTTGGAACACTGAAGCTTTCTTT. This encodes CASIQVWNTEAFF. The rearrangement uses TRBV6-6 and TRBJ1-1, with a tentative D call TRBD1 (5 bases). The CDR3 spans 13 residues. Trimming left V 7 bases short and J 1 base short, with 10 bases between. Germline values: CDR1 MNHNY, CDR2 SVGAGI (reference sequence).

This chain links TRBV6-5 with TRBJ1-5; possible D gene TRBD1, 6 bases. This CDR3 comprises 14 residues. Germline CDR1 and CDR2: MNHEY and SVGAGI. Trimming cost V 2 bases and J 7 bases, with 12 bases left between them. The CDR3 loop is CASSYQQGGQPQHF. In DNA form, the CDR3 reads TGTGCCAGCAGTTACCAACAGGGTGGCCAGCCCCAGCATTTT.

Comment on this clone: At one end the junction does not follow the germline gene, possibly because of a read error. The V and J genes are TRBV10-3 and TRBJ2-5, with D perhaps matching TRBD2 (6 bases). The CDR3 spans 14 residues. The germline V gene encodes CDR1 ENHRY and CDR2 SYGVKD. The CDR3 nucleotides read TGTGCCATCAGTGTGGAGGGCGACCAGGAGACCCAGTACTTC. Translation: CAISVEGDQETQYF.

V and J are TRBV4-3 and TRBJ1-2; TRBD1 matches 9 bases. Per germline, CDR1 LGHNA and CDR2 YSLEER. The junction had 7 bases not matched to a gene; V was cut back by 1 base and J by 4 bases. The length of the CDR3 is 16 residues. The CDR3 loop is CASSQAGTGPSYGYTF. The CDR3 nucleotides are TGCGCCAGCAGCCAAGCCGGGACAGGGCCTTCCTATGGCTACACCTTC.

There are a few counts of this clone. This chain uses TRBV7-9 with TRBJ1-1; D remains ambiguous. The CDR3 spans 12 residues. V lost 3 bases and J lost 5, with 7 bases in between. Germline assignment: CDR1 SEHNR and CDR2 FQNEAQ (reference sequence). The CDR3 DNA reads TGTGCCAGCAGCTTCCACGGGACTGAAGCTTTCTTT. It yields the protein CASSFHGTEAFF.

The rearrangement links TRBV9 to TRBJ1-2, with 11 positions matching TRBD1. Germline V CDR1 and CDR2: SGDLS, YYNGEE. The CDR3 has 13 amino acids. V lost 3 bases, J lost 9 bases, and 4 bases stayed unmatched. CDR3: CASSEGQGGSYTF. CDR3 DNA: TGTGCCAGCAGCGAGGGACAGGGGGGGAGCTACACCTTC.

V gene TRBV2 combines with J gene TRBJ1-2; 7 nucleotides match TRBD1. This CDR3 spans 12 amino acids. Germline V lookup: CDR1 SNHLY, CDR2 FYNNEI. V lost 6 bases, J lost 7 bases, and 5 bases stayed unmatched. The CDR3 protein is CASRDRISGYTF. CDR3 nucleotides: TGTGCCAGCAGGGACAGGATATCTGGCTACACCTTC.